This T cell receptor (beta chain) was documented in a study of cytomegalovirus exposure and HLA in healthy donors. Broader study findings: Researchers reported in a later analysis that common viral pathogens appeared linked to several top clusters.

Trimming left V 3 bases short and J 3 bases short, with 12 bases between. The CDR3 loop spans 15 amino acids. CDR1 is KGHSH, CDR2 LQKENI, per germline. The primer mix had 60 Vbeta and 13 Jbeta primers. Profiled with immunoSEQ multiplex PCR; TCRdb holds only in-frame clones, not every one. The sample records roughly 100,000 clones, roughly 79% being singletons. Comments on this clone: The antigen remains unidentified.

This chain joins TRBV18 and TRBJ1-5; D perhaps matches TRBD1 (6 bases). This TCR came from a male donor in good health and CMV-seronegative. Sequencing input: PBMCs. In DNA form, the CDR3 reads TGTGCCAGCTCACCGACAGGACACTACAATCAGCCCCAGCATTTT. This codes for CASSPTGHYNQPQHF.